A selection of T cell receptor beta chains follows, all from one sample in a study of T cells after posttransplantation cyclophosphamide. The method was immunoSEQ multiplex PCR; TCRdb's version includes in-frame clones alone and lacks a portion of them. The profile covers tens of thousands of clones, with less than 95% appearing a single time and about 2.5% taken by the ten largest. Sequences were derived from PBMCs, sampled around 58 days after allogeneic stem cell transplant with posttransplant cyclophosphamide. These receptors were taken from a male patient aged 55 to 69 who received an allogeneic stem cell transplant from a related donor and was CMV-positive. The T cells may come from the graft donor. The CDR3 runs from the conserved cysteine through the conserved F or W. The D gene is left open where the match is weak. Clone size is given for some rows only: seen once, a few or many times, or a class if the clone is expanded.

len	v_gene	j_gene	abundance	d_gene	CDR3aa	CDR3nt
14	TRBV6-4	TRBJ1-1	.	TRBD1	CASRSTDRADEAFF	TGTGCCAGCAGATCAACCGACAGGGCGGATGAAGCTTTCTTT
15	TRBV18	TRBJ2-2	once	.	CASSPIQGNTGELFF	TGTGCCAGCTCACCGATACAGGGAAACACCGGGGAGCTGTTTTTT
16	TRBV14	TRBJ2-7	.	.	CASSIHDRNLDYEQYF	TGTGCCAGCAGCATCCACGACAGAAACTTAGACTACGAGCAGTACTTC
16	TRBV18	TRBJ1-2	once	TRBD1	CASSPPGQGESYGYTF	TGTGCCAGCTCACCACCAGGACAGGGGGAGAGCTATGGCTACACCTTC
17	TRBV18	TRBJ1-1	.	TRBD1	CASSPQRDRGSGTEAFF	TGTGCCAGCTCACCCCAGCGGGACAGGGGAAGCGGAACTGAAGCTTTCTTT
11	TRBV20-1	TRBJ1-2	.	.	CSAPDSSGYTF	TGCAGTGCTCCGGACAGTAGTGGCTACACCTTC
19	TRBV11-2	TRBJ2-5	.	.	CASSSYTGTSRGPGETQYF	TGTGCCAGCAGCTCGTACACCGGGACTAGTAGGGGGCCGGGGGAGACCCAGTACTTC
18	TRBV10-1	TRBJ1-5	.	TRBD1	CASSELWTGGYSNQPQHF	TGCGCCAGCAGTGAGTTGTGGACAGGCGGGTATAGCAATCAGCCCCAGCATTTT
17	TRBV4-2	TRBJ1-2	.	TRBD1	CASSQDVDRGGRGGYTF	TGTGCCAGCAGCCAAGATGTTGACAGGGGAGGGAGAGGCGGCTACACCTTC
16	TRBV30	TRBJ2-4	.	TRBD2	CAWSGSGGLAKNIQYF	TGTGCCTGGAGTGGTAGCGGGGGACTAGCCAAAAACATTCAGTACTTC
13	TRBV7-2	TRBJ1-5	few	.	CASSLGQNQPQHF	TGTGCCAGCAGCTTAGGACAGAATCAGCCCCAGCATTTT
13	TRBV25-1	TRBJ2-3	.	.	CASSEGGTDTQYF	TGTGCCAGCAGTGAGGGGGGAACAGATACGCAGTATTTT
13	TRBV5-1	TRBJ1-2	.	.	CASSFQGDYGYTF	TGCGCCAGCAGCTTTCAAGGGGACTATGGCTACACCTTC
13	TRBV6-1	TRBJ1-6	.	.	CASSTNQNSPLHF	TGTGCCAGCAGCACGAATCAGAATTCACCCCTCCACTTT
20	TRBV30	TRBJ1-4	.	.	CALSRGDGPPSPAHNEKLFF	TGTGCCCTTTCGCGGGGGGACGGACCCCCGTCCCCCGCTCATAATGAAAAACTGTTTTTT
12	TRBV29-1	TRBJ1-5	.	.	CSVEVGFGPQHF	TGCAGCGTTGAAGTCGGTTTCGGGCCCCAGCATTTT
17	TRBV7-8	TRBJ1-4	.	TRBD1	CASSSFDRGATNEKLFF	TGTGCCAGCAGCTCATTTGACAGGGGGGCTACTAATGAAAAACTGTTTTTT
15	TRBV5-1	TRBJ1-1	.	.	CASSYITGLNTEAFF	TGCGCCAGCAGCTACATTACAGGGTTGAACACTGAAGCTTTCTTT
15	TRBV7-8	TRBJ1-3	.	.	CASSLAAGSGNTIYF	TGTGCCAGCAGCTTAGCGGCGGGGTCTGGAAACACCATATATTTT
15	TRBV5-6	TRBJ2-3	.	.	CASSLLPVSTDTQYF	TGTGCCAGCAGCTTGCTGCCAGTAAGCACAGATACGCAGTATTTT
17	TRBV5-4	TRBJ1-5	.	.	CASSSNAGLGTNQPQHF	TGTGCCAGCAGCTCAAATGCGGGGTTGGGTACCAATCAGCCCCAGCATTTT